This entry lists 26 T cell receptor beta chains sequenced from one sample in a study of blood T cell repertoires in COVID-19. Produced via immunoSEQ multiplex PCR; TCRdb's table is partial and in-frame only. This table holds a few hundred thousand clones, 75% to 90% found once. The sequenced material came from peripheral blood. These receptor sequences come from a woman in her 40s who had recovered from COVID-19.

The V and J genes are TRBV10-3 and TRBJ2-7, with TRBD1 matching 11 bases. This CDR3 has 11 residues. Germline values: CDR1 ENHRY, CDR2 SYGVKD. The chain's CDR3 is CAISSGQGVHV. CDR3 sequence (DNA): TGTGCCATCAGCTCGGGACAGGGGGTGCACGTC.

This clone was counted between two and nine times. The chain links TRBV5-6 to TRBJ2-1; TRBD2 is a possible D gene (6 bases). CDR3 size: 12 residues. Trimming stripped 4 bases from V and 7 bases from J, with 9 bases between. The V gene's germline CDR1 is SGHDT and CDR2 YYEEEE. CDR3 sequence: CASSGGWNEQFF. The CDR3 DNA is TGTGCCAGCAGCGGAGGGTGGAATGAGCAGTTCTTC. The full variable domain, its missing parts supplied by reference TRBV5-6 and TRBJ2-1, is DAGVTQSPTHLIKTRGQQVTLRCSPKSGHDTVSWYQQALGQGPQFIFQYYEEEERQRGNFPDRFSGHQFPNYSSELNVNALLLGDSALYLCASSGGWNEQFFGPGTRLTVL.

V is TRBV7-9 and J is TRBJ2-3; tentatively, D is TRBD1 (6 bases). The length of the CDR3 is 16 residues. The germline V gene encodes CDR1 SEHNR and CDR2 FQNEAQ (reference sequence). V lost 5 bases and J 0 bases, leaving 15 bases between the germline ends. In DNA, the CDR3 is TGTGCCAGCAGCGCCCGGACAGTGTCTAGCACAGATACGCAGTATTTT. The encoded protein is CASSARTVSSTDTQYF.

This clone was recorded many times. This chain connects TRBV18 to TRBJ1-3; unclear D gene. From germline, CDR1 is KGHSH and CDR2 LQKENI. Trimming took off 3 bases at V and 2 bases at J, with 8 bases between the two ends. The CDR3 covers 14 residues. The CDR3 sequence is CASSPEDPGNTIYF. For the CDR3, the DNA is TGTGCCAGCTCACCGGAGGATCCTGGAAACACCATATATTTT.

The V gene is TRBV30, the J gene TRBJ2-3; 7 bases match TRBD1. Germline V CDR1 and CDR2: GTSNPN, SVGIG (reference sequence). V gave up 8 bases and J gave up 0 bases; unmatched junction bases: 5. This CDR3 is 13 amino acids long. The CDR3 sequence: CADPGQSTDTQYF. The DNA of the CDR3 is TGTGCCGATCCGGGACAGAGCACAGATACGCAGTATTTT. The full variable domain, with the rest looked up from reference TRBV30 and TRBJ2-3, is SQTIHQWPATLVQPVGSPLSLECTVEGTSNPNLYWYRQAAGRGLQLLFYSVGIGQISSEVPQNLSASRPQDRQFILSSKKLLLSDSGFYLCADPGQSTDTQYFGPGTRLTVL.

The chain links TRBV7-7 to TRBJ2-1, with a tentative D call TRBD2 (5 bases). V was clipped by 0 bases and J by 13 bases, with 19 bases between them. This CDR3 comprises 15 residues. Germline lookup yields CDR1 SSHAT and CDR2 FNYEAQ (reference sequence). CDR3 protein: CASSLARKGEGRQFF. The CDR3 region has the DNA TGTGCCAGCAGCTTAGCGCGAAAGGGCGAGGGCCGTCAGTTCTTC. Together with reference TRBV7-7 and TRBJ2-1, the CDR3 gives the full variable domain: GAGVSQSPRYKVTKRGQDVTLRCDPISSHATLYWYQQALGQGPEFLTYFNYEAQPDKSGLPSDRFSAERPEGSISTLTIQRTEQRDSAMYRCASSLARKGEGRQFFGPGTRLTVL.

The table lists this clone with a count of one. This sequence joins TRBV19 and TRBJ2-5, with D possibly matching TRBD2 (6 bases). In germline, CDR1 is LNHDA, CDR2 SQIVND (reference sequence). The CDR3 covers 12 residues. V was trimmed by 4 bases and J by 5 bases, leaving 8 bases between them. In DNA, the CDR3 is TGTGCCAGTAGTACAGGGAGGGAGACCCAGTACTTC. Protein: CASSTGRETQYF. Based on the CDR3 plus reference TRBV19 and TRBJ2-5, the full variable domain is DGGITQSPKYLFRKEGQNVTLSCEQNLNHDAMYWYRQDPGQGLRLIYYSQIVNDFQKGDIAEGYSVSREKKESFPLTVTSAQKNPTAFYLCASSTGRETQYFGPGTRLLVL.

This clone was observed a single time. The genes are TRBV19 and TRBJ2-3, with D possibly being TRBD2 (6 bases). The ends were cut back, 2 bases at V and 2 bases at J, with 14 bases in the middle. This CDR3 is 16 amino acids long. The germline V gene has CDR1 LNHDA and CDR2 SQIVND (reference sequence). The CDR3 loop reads CASSILTSDATDTQYF. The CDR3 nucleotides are TGTGCCAGTAGTATATTGACTAGTGACGCCACAGATACGCAGTATTTT.

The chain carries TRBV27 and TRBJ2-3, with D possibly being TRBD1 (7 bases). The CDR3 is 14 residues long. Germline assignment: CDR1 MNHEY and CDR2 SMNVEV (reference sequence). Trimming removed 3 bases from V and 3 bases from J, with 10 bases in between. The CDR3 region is CASSLQGGTDTQYF. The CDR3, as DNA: TGTGCCAGCAGTTTGCAGGGGGGAACAGATACGCAGTATTTT.

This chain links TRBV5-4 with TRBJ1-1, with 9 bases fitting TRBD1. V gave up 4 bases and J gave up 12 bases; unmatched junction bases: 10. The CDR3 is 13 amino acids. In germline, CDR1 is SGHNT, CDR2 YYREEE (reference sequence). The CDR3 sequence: CASSLRGQGLTFF. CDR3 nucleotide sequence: TGTGCCAGCAGCCTGCGGGGACAGGGTCTAACTTTCTTT. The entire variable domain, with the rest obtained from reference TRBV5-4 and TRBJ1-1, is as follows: ETGVTQSPTHLIKTRGQQVTLRCSSQSGHNTVSWYQQALGQGPQFIFQYYREEENGRGNFPPRFSGLQFPNYSSELNVNALELDDSALYLCASSLRGQGLTFFGQGTRLTVV.

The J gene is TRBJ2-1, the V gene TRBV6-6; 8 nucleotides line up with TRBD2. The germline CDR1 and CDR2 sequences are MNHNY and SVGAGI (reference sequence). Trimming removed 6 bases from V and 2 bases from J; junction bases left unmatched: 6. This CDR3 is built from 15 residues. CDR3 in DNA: TGTGCCAGCAGATCCCCGGGGGGGGCCTACAATGAGCAGTTCTTC. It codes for CASRSPGGAYNEQFF.

This CDR3 reads CARQGPEAFF. In DNA, the CDR3 is TGTGCCAGACAGGGGCCTGAAGCTTTCTTT. This sequence joins TRBV2 and TRBJ1-1, with 7 bases aligning to TRBD1. CDR3 size: 10 residues. J lost 6 bases, V lost 9 bases, and 1 base had no gene match. Germline V lookup: CDR1 SNHLY, CDR2 FYNNEI. Drawing the rest from reference TRBV2 and TRBJ1-1, the complete variable domain is EPEVTQTPSHQVTQMGQEVILRCVPISNHLYFYWYRQILGQKVEFLVSFYNNEISEKSEIFDDQFSVERPDGSNFTLKIRSTKLEDSAMYFCARQGPEAFFGQGTRLTVV.

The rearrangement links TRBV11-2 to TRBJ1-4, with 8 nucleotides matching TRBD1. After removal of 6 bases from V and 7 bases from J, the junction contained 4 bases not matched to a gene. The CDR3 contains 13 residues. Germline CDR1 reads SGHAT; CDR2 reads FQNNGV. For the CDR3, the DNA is TGTGCCAGCAGACCAGGGGGCTTTGAAAAACTGTTTTTT. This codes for CASRPGGFEKLFF.

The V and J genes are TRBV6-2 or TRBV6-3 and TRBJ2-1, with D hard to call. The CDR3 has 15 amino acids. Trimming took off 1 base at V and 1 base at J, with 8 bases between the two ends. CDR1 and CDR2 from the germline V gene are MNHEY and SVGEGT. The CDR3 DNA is TGTGCCAGCAGTTACTACGAGTCTTCCTACAATGAGCAGTTCTTC. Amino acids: CASSYYESSYNEQFF.

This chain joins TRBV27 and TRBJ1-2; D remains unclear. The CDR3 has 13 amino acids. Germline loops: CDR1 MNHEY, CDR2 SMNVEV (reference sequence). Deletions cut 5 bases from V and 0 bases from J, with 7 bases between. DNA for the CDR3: TGTGCCAGCAGTCCGACACCTAACTATGGCTACACCTTC. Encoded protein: CASSPTPNYGYTF.

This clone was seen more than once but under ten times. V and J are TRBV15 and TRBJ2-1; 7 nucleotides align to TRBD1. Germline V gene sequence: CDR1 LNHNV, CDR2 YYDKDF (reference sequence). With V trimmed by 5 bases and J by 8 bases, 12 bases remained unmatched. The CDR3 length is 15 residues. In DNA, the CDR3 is TGTGCCACCAGCGAGACGGGACAGCCCTCGGATGAGCAGTTCTTC. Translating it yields CATSETGQPSDEQFF. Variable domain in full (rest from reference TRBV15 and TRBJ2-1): DAMVIQNPRYQVTQFGKPVTLSCSQTLNHNVMYWYQQKSSQAPKLLFHYYDKDFNNEADTPDNFQSRRPNTSFCFLDIRSPGLGDTAMYLCATSETGQPSDEQFFGPGTRLTVL.

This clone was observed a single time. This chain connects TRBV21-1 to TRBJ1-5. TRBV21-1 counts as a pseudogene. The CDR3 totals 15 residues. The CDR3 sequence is CASSKGVRVRQPQHF. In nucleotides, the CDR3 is TGTGCCAGCAGCAAGGGAGTAAGGGTACGGCAGCCCCAGCATTTT.

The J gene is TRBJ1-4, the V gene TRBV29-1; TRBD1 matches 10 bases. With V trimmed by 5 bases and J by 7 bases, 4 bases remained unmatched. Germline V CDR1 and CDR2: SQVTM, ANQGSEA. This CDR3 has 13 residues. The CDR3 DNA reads TGCAGCGTTCGACAGGGGGCGGGTGAAAAACTGTTTTTT. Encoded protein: CSVRQGAGEKLFF.

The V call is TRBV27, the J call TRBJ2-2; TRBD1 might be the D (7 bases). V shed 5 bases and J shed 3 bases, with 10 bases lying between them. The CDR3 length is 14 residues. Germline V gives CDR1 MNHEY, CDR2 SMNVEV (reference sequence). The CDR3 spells CASSPRGDTGELFF. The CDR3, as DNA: TGTGCCAGCAGTCCCAGGGGGGACACCGGGGAGCTGTTTTTT.

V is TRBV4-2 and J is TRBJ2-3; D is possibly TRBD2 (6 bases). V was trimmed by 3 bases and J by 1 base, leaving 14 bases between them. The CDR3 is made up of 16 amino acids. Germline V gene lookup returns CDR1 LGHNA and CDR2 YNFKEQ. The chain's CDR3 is CASSQGGRGGTDTQYF. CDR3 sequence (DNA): TGTGCCAGCAGCCAGGGGGGAAGGGGTGGCACAGATACGCAGTATTTT.

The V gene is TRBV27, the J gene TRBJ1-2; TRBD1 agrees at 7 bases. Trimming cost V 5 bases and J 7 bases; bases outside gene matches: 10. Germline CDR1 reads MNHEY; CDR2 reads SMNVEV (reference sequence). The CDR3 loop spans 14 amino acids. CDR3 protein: CASSPFEGAVGYTF. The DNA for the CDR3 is TGTGCCAGCAGTCCCTTTGAGGGGGCGGTTGGCTACACCTTC.

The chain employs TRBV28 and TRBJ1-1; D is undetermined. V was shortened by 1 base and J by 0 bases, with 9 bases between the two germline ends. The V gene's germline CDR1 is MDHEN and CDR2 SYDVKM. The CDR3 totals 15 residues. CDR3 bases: TGTGCCAGCAGTTTATCGTATAAAATGAACACTGAAGCTTTCTTT. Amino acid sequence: CASSLSYKMNTEAFF.

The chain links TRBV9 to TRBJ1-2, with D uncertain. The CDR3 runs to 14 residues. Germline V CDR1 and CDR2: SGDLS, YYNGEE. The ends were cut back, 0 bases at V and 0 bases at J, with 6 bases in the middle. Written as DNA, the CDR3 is TGTGCCAGCAGCGTAGACAGCTCTAACTATGGCTACACCTTC. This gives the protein CASSVDSSNYGYTF.

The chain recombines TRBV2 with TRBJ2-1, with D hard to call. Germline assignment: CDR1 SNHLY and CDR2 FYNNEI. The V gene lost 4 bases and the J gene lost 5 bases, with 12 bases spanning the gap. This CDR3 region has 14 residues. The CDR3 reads CASSAGNANNEQFF. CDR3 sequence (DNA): TGTGCCAGCAGTGCGGGTAACGCCAACAATGAGCAGTTCTTC.

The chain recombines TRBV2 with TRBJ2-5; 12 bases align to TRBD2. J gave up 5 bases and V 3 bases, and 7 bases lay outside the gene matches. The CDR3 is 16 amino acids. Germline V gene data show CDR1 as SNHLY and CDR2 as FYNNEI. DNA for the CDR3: TGTGCCAGCAGTGAGTCTAGCGGGGGGGCCAGTGAGACCCAGTACTTC. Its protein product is CASSESSGGASETQYF.

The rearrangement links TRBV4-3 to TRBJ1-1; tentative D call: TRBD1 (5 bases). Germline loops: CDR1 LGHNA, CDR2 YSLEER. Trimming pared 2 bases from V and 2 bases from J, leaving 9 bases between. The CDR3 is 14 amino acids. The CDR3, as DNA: TGCGCCAGCAGCCAACTGGGGGGAAACACTGAAGCTTTCTTT. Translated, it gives CASSQLGGNTEAFF.